This TCR beta chain was documented in a study of blood T cell repertoires in COVID-19. Study-wide context: Some COVID-19 samples were acute and others convalescent; all came from the United States, Italy and Spain. T cells, B-cell-depleted T cells, or PBMCs supplied cDNA or gDNA.

The V end was cut by 3 bases, the J end by 1 base, with 10 bases between. CDR1 and CDR2 from the germline V gene are SGHDT and YYEEEE. CDR3 length equals 14 residues. Authors' data handling: Reference gene primer amplification gave nucleated cell count estimates. TCRdb's table, derived via immunoSEQ multiplex PCR, lists solely in-frame clones and lacks some. V, J and clone size are those of that table, while D and trimming were read from the DNA. The profile shows tens of thousands of clones, just over 90% of them singletons. Sequencing input: peripheral blood. The V call is TRBV5-6, the J call TRBJ2-5; D perhaps matches TRBD1 (5 bases). This receptor was identified in a male donor with active COVID-19. The CDR3 DNA follows: TGTGCCAGCAGCTCAGGACACCTCCAAGAGACCCAGTACTTC. Residues: CASSSGHLQETQYF.